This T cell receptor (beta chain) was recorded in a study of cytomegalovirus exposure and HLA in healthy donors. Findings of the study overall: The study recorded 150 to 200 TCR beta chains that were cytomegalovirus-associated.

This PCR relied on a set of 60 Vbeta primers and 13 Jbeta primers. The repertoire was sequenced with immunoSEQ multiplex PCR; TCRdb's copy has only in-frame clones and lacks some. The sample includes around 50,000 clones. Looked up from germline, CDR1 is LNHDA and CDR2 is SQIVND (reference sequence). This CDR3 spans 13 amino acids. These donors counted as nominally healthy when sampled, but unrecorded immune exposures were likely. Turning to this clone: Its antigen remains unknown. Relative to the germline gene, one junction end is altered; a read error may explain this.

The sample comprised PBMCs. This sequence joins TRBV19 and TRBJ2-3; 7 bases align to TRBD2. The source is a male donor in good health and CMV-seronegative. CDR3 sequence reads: CATLSTSKDTQYF. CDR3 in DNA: TGTGCCACCCTATCGACTAGCAAAGATACGCAGTATTTT.